This is a list of T cell receptor beta chains from one sample in a study of blood T cell repertoires in COVID-19. The method was immunoSEQ multiplex PCR; TCRdb's version includes in-frame clones alone and lacks a portion of them. The sample includes fewer than 85,000 clones, about 88% of them seen just once. The sequenced sample consisted of peripheral blood. All receptors derive from a human donor in a cohort sampled during active COVID-19. Both conserved end residues are part of each CDR3. D genes are given only for firm matches. Only some rows state a clone size, as once, few, many or a class for expanded clones.

d_gene	abundance	j_gene	v_gene	CDR3aa	CDR3nt
.	.	TRBJ1-6	TRBV27	CASSLFAGVNSPLHF	TGTGCCAGCAGTTTATTTGCAGGGGTTAATTCACCCCTCCACTTT
TRBD2	.	TRBJ2-1	TRBV7-9	CASSPRLADYNEQFF	TGTGCCAGCAGCCCCCGGCTAGCGGACTACAATGAGCAGTTCTTC
.	.	TRBJ2-5	TRBV29-1	CSVDTGRQEMAQYF	TGCAGCGTTGATACCGGGAGACAAGAGATGGCCCAGTACTTC
.	.	TRBJ1-5	TRBV11-2	CASSLGSTAGQPQHF	TGTGCCAGCAGCTTAGGATCGACAGCGGGGCAGCCCCAGCATTTT
.	.	TRBJ1-2	TRBV18	CASSPNSYGYTF	TGTGCCAGCTCGCCGAACAGTTATGGCTACACCTTC
TRBD2	.	TRBJ2-1	TRBV19	CASSIGAGGRAEQFF	TGTGCCAGTAGTATCGGTGCGGGAGGTCGGGCTGAGCAGTTCTTC
TRBD2	.	TRBJ2-1	TRBV7-8	CASSLGLAGGNNEQFF	TGTGCCAGCAGCTTAGGACTAGCGGGGGGTAACAATGAGCAGTTCTTC
TRBD2	.	TRBJ2-7	TRBV10-2	CASSGSSGRAGIPYEQYF	TGCGCCAGCAGTGGGTCTAGCGGGAGGGCTGGAATCCCATACGAGCAGTACTTC
.	.	TRBJ2-7	TRBV20-1	CSAKSGHEQYF	TGCAGTGCTAAGTCAGGGCACGAGCAGTACTTC
TRBD2	.	TRBJ2-7	TRBV5-6	CASSASPDPIAGYYEQYF	TGTGCCAGCAGCGCCTCCCCGGACCCGATAGCGGGTTACTACGAGCAGTACTTC
.	once	TRBJ2-7	TRBV11-3	CASSKGTSYEQYF	TGTGCCAGCAGCAAAGGGACATCCTACGAGCAGTACTTC
.	.	TRBJ1-4	TRBV7-9	CASSGGVFGKLFF	TGTGCCAGCAGCGGCGGGGTATTTGGGAAACTGTTTTTT
.	.	TRBJ1-1	TRBV3-1/TRBV3-2	CASSPPGGRNTEAFF	TGTGCCAGCAGCCCCCCGGGAGGGAGGAACACTGAAGCTTTCTTT
.	.	TRBJ2-1	TRBV29-1	CSVERSGDEQFF	TGCAGCGTTGAAAGGTCGGGGGATGAGCAGTTCTTC
.	.	TRBJ2-3	TRBV10-1	CASSGGDTQYF	TGCGCCAGCAGTGGTGGCGATACGCAGTATTTT
.	.	TRBJ2-1	TRBV6-1	CASSESSPYNEQFF	TGTGCCAGCAGTGAATCGAGCCCCTACAATGAGCAGTTCTTC
.	.	TRBJ2-7	TRBV11-2	CASSLGWQGIEQYF	TGTGCCAGCAGCTTAGGATGGCAGGGCATCGAGCAGTACTTC
TRBD1	.	TRBJ1-2	TRBV5-1	CASSLTGDSNYGYTF	TGCGCCAGCAGCTTGACAGGGGATTCTAACTATGGCTACACCTTC
.	.	TRBJ2-4	TRBV25-1	CASAPTGNQNIQYF	TGTGCCAGCGCTCCTACAGGAAACCAAAACATTCAGTACTTC
TRBD2	.	TRBJ2-1	TRBV12-3/TRBV12-4	CASTTGGNEQFF	TGTGCCAGCACAACGGGAGGCAATGAGCAGTTCTTC
.	.	TRBJ1-2	TRBV18	CASSDNNYGYTF	TGTGCCAGCTCAGACAATAACTATGGCTACACCTTC
.	.	TRBJ1-2	TRBV5-6	CASSLDRNYGYTF	TGTGCCAGCAGCTTGGACAGAAACTATGGCTACACCTTC
.	.	TRBJ2-7	TRBV30	CAWSVGHSYEQYF	TGTGCCTGGAGTGTCGGACACTCCTACGAGCAGTACTTC
.	.	TRBJ2-7	TRBV21-1	CASSKDGGRACEQYF	TGTGCCAGCAGCAAAGACGGCGGGAGGGCCTGCGAGCAGTACTTC
.	.	TRBJ2-3	TRBV25-1	CASSELQGFVDTQYF	TGTGCCAGCAGTGAATTACAGGGTTTTGTAGATACGCAGTATTTT
TRBD2	once	TRBJ2-3	TRBV9	CASSVERGGRLSTQYF	TGTGCCAGCAGCGTAGAACGGGGGGGCCGTCTCAGTACGCAGTATTTT
.	.	TRBJ1-2	TRBV5-1	CASSPGGTNYGYTF	TGCGCCAGCAGCCCGGGGGGCACGAACTATGGCTACACCTTC
.	.	TRBJ1-1	TRBV9	CASSLREPLNTEAFF	TGTGCCAGCAGCTTACGCGAGCCTCTGAACACTGAAGCTTTCTTT
.	.	TRBJ1-2	TRBV28	CASSKTGISGYTF	TGTGCCAGCAGTAAGACAGGAATCTCTGGCTACACCTTC
TRBD1	once	TRBJ1-3	TRBV5-1	CASSLVAGGQSGNTIYF	TGCGCCAGCAGCTTGGTGGCAGGGGGCCAAAGTGGAAACACCATATATTTT
.	.	TRBJ2-5	TRBV24-1	CATSDSFRVEAQYF	TGTGCCACCAGTGATTCCTTCCGGGTAGAGGCCCAGTACTTC
TRBD1	once	TRBJ2-1	TRBV5-4	CASSQDTDRAVGEQFF	TGTGCCAGCAGCCAGGATACAGACAGGGCAGTCGGTGAGCAGTTCTTC
TRBD1	.	TRBJ2-3	TRBV6-5	CATIPGGQDTDTQYF	TGTGCCACCATACCAGGGGGCCAAGACACAGATACGCAGTATTTT
.	.	TRBJ2-3	TRBV2	CASNGDTDTQYF	TGTGCCAGCAACGGGGACACAGATACGCAGTATTTT
TRBD1	.	TRBJ1-4	TRBV3-1/TRBV3-2	CASSQERTGGEKLFF	TGTGCCAGCAGCCAAGAGAGGACAGGGGGTGAAAAACTGTTTTTT
.	.	TRBJ2-1	TRBV9	CASSPSGVDEQFF	TGTGCCAGCAGCCCATCAGGCGTGGATGAGCAGTTCTTC
.	.	TRBJ2-3	TRBV14	CASSPFADTQYF	TGTGCCAGCAGCCCGTTTGCGGATACGCAGTATTTT
.	.	TRBJ1-4	TRBV10-1	CAADWNEKLFF	TGCGCCGCGGACTGGAATGAAAAACTGTTTTTT
TRBD1	.	TRBJ1-2	TRBV5-1	CASSLHGGQGNRRVYGYTF	TGCGCCAGCAGCTTGCACGGGGGACAGGGAAACCGGCGGGTCTATGGCTACACCTTC
.	once	TRBJ2-3	TRBV7-2	CASSLVWGLVTDTQYF	TGTGCCAGCAGCTTAGTATGGGGACTCGTCACAGATACGCAGTATTTT
.	.	TRBJ2-3	TRBV27	CASSDRIDTQYF	TGTGCCAGCAGTGATAGAATAGATACGCAGTATTTT
TRBD1	.	TRBJ1-4	TRBV5-1	CASRQQGLPNEKLFF	TGCGCCAGCAGACAACAGGGGCTCCCTAATGAAAAACTGTTTTTT
TRBD1	.	TRBJ2-1	TRBV4-1	CASSQGPTGQGAGEQFF	TGCGCCAGCAGCCAAGGTCCTACGGGACAGGGGGCTGGAGAGCAGTTCTTC
.	.	TRBJ1-4	TRBV19	CATKRGTTNEKLFF	TGTGCCACCAAGCGGGGGACAACTAATGAAAAACTGTTTTTT
TRBD2	.	TRBJ2-7	TRBV5-1	CASSHRTSGGYSYEQYF	TGCGCCAGCAGCCATAGGACTAGCGGGGGATACTCCTACGAGCAGTACTTC
TRBD2	.	TRBJ2-2	TRBV6-5	CASSLAGRTGELFF	TGTGCCAGCAGTCTAGCGGGGAGGACCGGGGAGCTGTTTTTT
TRBD2	.	TRBJ2-5	TRBV6-6	CASSYSGSGGGETQYF	TGTGCCAGCAGTTACTCGGGTAGCGGGGGTGGGGAGACCCAGTACTTC
TRBD1	.	TRBJ2-1	TRBV23-1	CASRGQGLAYNEQFF	TGCGCCAGCAGGGGACAGGGGTTGGCTTACAATGAGCAGTTCTTC
TRBD1	few	TRBJ1-3	TRBV5-4	CASSSAGTGTLSGNTIYF	TGTGCCAGCAGCTCAGCTGGGACAGGGACTTTGTCTGGAAACACCATATATTTT
.	.	TRBJ2-7	TRBV15	CATSRARDTNYPWYF	TGTGCCACCAGCAGAGCCCGGGACACCAACTATCCGTGGTACTTC
.	many	TRBJ1-5	TRBV12-3/TRBV12-4	CASTMLGQPQHF	TGTGCCAGCACCATGCTCGGTCAGCCCCAGCATTTT